This TCR beta chain appears in the sequencing data of a study of CD8 T cells in ankylosing spondylitis (dated by TCRdb to 2015 to 2018). With respect to the entire study: T cell receptor beta repertoires were profiled in healthy donors and ankylosing spondylitis patients so that disease-linked TCR variants could be found. Samples of peripheral blood were taken, and for ankylosing spondylitis patients, synovial fluid was collected as well. The full study cohort was made up of approximately 24 ankylosing spondylitis patients and 108 healthy donors. Broader findings and caveats from the paper: In peripheral blood, the disease-linked clones were found at relatively low frequencies and had a CD8+ phenotype. The disease-linked clones were reported to be significantly enriched in matched synovial fluid samples from ankylosing spondylitis patients. A TCR beta motif made up of several highly homologous amino acid variants appeared to be characteristic of blood from ankylosing spondylitis patients. Some TCR beta motif variants had previously been reported in synovial fluid and blood of reactive arthritis patients, which suggested common disease-initiation mechanisms.

This clonotype showed up just a few times. The specificity of this receptor is unknown. The sample holds no much larger clone one base away, and base qualities are not on file. The CDR3 covers 15 residues, taking in both the cysteine and the phenylalanine. Of all the DNA, just the CDR3 is kept, 45 bases in frame from base 1. Sequences DFQATT (CDR1) and SNEGSKA (CDR2) are obtained from the germline V gene (reference sequence). Compared with germline, V lacks 5 bases and J lacks 7 bases; bases without a gene match: 10. Sequencing used an Illumina HiSeq 2500. Quantitative 5'-RACE with molecular barcodes was the method used to prepare the TCR beta libraries. Per the original workflow: To identify disease-linked TCR variants, a new computational method was used, one built on a probabilistic model of VDJ rearrangement. TCRdb reran the public reads through fastp at Q25 and MiXCR, keeping productive beta chains. All rows with the same CDR3 protein become a single entry with the most common DNA and genes. The V and J calls follow TCRdb's processing rather than the paper's. This sample holds roughly 250,000 distinct CDR3 sequences; roughly a tenth were observed only once. The leading ten clones occupy about 2.5% of the sample.

This receptor was taken from a male donor with ankylosing spondylitis or in good health (not recorded which). The sequenced material came from blood, either unsorted or a sorted T cell fraction (not recorded which). The sequence is built from TRBV20-1 and TRBJ2-3; 12 junctional bases match TRBD2. The DNA sequence is TGCAGTGCTCCCCCACTAGCGGGAGGAAGAAATACGCAGTATTTT. Translation gives CSAPPLAGGRNTQYF.